Presented here are 3 T cell receptor beta chains from one specimen sequenced in a study of blood T cell repertoires in COVID-19. Only in-frame clones appear in the TCRdb table, and some are missing; sequencing was by immunoSEQ multiplex PCR. The profile shows 250,000 to 300,000 clones, 75% to 95% of them singletons. Sequenced: PBMCs or T cells enriched from blood (not recorded which). All receptors derive from a woman in her 30s who had recovered from COVID-19.

This chain uses TRBV19 with TRBJ1-1; TRBD1 aligns across 7 bases. The V segment lost 5 bases and the J segment 1 base; nucleotides outside the gene matches: 13. The CDR3 runs 17 residues. Germline V gene sequence: CDR1 LNHDA, CDR2 SQIVND (reference sequence). The CDR3 DNA sequence: TGTGCCAGTAGTTCGCCCGGGACAGTTTTTCGGAACACTGAAGCTTTCTTT. This codes for CASSSPGTVFRNTEAFF.

The J gene is TRBJ2-7, the V gene TRBV5-4; D possibly corresponds to TRBD1 (6 bases). In germline, CDR1 is SGHNT, CDR2 YYREEE (reference sequence). The V and J ends lost 3 bases and 2 bases respectively, with 15 bases between them. CDR3 length equals 15 residues. The CDR3 DNA reads TGTGCCAGCAGCTCACCGACAGGAGACCCCTACGAGCAGTACTTC. It is translated as CASSSPTGDPYEQYF.

This clone has just a few counts. The chain is built from TRBV27 and TRBJ1-4, with 7 positions matching TRBD1. The V gene's germline CDR1 is MNHEY and CDR2 SMNVEV (reference sequence). CDR3 length: 13 amino acids. J gave up 8 bases and V 6 bases, and 6 bases lay outside the gene matches. CDR3: CASSRWDREKLFF. CDR3 coding DNA: TGTGCCAGCAGCCGCTGGGACAGAGAAAAACTGTTTTTT. Using reference TRBV27 and TRBJ1-4 for the parts outside the CDR3, the full variable domain is EAQVTQNPRYLITVTGKKLTVTCSQNMNHEYMSWYRQDPGLGLRQIYYSMNVEVTDKGDVPEGYKVSRKEKRNFPLILESPSPNQTSLYFCASSRWDREKLFFGSGTQLSVL.